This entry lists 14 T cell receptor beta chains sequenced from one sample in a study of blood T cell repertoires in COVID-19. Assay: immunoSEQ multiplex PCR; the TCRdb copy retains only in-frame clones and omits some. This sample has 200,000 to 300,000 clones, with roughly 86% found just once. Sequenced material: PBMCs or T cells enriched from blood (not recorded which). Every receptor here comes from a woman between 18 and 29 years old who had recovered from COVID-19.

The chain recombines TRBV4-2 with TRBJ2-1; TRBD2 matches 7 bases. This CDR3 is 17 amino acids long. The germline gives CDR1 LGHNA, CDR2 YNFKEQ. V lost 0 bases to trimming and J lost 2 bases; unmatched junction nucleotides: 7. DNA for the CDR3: TGTGCCAGCAGCCAAGATAGGATAGCGGGCCCCTACAATGAGCAGTTCTTC. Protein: CASSQDRIAGPYNEQFF.

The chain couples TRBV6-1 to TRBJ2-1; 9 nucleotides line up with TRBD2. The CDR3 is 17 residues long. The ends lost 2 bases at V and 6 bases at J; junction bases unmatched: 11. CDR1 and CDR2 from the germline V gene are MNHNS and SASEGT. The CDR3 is CASSELGPSGAVNEQFF. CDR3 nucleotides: TGTGCCAGCAGTGAATTGGGTCCTAGCGGGGCGGTCAATGAGCAGTTCTTC.

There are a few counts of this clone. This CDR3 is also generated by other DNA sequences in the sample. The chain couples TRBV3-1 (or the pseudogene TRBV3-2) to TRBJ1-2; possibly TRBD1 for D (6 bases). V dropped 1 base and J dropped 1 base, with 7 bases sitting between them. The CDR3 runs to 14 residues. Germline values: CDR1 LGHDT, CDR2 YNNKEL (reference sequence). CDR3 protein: CASSQGTVNYGYTF. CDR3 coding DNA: TGTGCCAGCAGCCAAGGGACAGTTAACTATGGCTACACCTTC.

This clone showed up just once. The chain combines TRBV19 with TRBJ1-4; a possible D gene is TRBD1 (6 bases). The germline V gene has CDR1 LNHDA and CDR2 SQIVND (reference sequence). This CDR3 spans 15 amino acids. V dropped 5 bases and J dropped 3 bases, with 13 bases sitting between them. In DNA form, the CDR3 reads TGTGCCAGTAGTCCACGACAGGTCTCTAATGAAAAACTGTTTTTT. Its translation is CASSPRQVSNEKLFF.

The CDR3 bases are TGTGCCAGCAGCCTCGACTCGGGCTCCTATAATTCACCCCTCCACTTT. The encoded protein is CASSLDSGSYNSPLHF. The rearrangement links TRBV27 to TRBJ1-6; D is unresolved. The CDR3 sequence is 16 residues long. The V end lost 6 bases, the J end lost 0 bases, and 12 bases lay between the germline ends. Germline CDR1 MNHEY, CDR2 SMNVEV (reference sequence).

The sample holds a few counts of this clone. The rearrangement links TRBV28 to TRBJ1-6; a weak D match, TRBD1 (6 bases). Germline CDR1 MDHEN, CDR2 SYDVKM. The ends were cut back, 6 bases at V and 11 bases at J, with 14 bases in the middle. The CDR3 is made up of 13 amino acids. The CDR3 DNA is TGTGCCAGCAGCCCCCCGGGGGGGCCACCCCTCCACTTT. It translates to CASSPPGGPPLHF.

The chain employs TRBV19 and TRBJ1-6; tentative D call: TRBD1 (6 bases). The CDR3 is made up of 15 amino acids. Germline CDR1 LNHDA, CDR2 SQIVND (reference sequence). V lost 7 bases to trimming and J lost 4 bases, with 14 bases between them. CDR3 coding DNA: TGTGCCAGTAAGAAGGGGGAACTTTATAATTCACCCCTCCACTTT. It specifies CASKKGELYNSPLHF.

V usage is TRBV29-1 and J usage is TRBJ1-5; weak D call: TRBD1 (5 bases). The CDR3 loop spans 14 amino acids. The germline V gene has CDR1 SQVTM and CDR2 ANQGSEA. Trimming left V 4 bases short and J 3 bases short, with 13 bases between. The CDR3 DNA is TGCAGCGTTGTTTTCCAGGGACTCAATCAGCCCCAGCATTTT. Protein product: CSVVFQGLNQPQHF.

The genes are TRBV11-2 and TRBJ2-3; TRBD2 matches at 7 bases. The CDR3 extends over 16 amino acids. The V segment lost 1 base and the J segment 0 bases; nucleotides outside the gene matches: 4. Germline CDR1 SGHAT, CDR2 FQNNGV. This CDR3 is CASSLVGGYSTDTQYF. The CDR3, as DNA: TGTGCCAGCAGCTTAGTGGGGGGGTATAGCACAGATACGCAGTATTTT.

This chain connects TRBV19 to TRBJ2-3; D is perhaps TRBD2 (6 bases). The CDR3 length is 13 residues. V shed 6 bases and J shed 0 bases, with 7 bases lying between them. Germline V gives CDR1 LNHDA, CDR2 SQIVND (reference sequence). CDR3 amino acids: CASSGGSTDTQYF. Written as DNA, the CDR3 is TGTGCCAGTAGCGGGGGTAGCACAGATACGCAGTATTTT.

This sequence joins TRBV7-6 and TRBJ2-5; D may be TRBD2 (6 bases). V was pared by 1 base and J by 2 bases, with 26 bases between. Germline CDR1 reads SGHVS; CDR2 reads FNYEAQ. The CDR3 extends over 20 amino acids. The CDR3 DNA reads TGTGCCAGCAGCTTAGGGTTCCCAACTGGTGGCACTCGGGGGCAAGAGACCCAGTACTTC. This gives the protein CASSLGFPTGGTRGQETQYF.

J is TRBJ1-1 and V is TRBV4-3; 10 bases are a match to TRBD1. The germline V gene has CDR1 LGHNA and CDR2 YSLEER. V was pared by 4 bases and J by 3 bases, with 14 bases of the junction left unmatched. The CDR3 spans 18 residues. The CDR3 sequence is CASSLRQGADRVDTEAFF. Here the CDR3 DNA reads TGCGCCAGCAGCCTAAGACAGGGGGCCGACAGGGTTGACACTGAAGCTTTCTTT.

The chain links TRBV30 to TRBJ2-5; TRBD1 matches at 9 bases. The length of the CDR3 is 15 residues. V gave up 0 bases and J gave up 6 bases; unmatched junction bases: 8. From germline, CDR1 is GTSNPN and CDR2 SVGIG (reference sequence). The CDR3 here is CAWSVAGTGWKTQYF. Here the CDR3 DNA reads TGTGCCTGGAGTGTAGCCGGGACAGGGTGGAAGACCCAGTACTTC.

The CDR3, as DNA: TGTGCCTGGAGTGGGGGCGGGGCCGGGGAGCTGTTTTTT. It specifies CAWSGGGAGELFF. The chain has TRBV30 and TRBJ2-2, with TRBD2 as a possible D gene (6 bases). The CDR3 sequence is 13 residues long. Trimming pared 1 base from V and 6 bases from J, leaving 9 bases between. The V gene's germline CDR1 is GTSNPN and CDR2 SVGIG (reference sequence).